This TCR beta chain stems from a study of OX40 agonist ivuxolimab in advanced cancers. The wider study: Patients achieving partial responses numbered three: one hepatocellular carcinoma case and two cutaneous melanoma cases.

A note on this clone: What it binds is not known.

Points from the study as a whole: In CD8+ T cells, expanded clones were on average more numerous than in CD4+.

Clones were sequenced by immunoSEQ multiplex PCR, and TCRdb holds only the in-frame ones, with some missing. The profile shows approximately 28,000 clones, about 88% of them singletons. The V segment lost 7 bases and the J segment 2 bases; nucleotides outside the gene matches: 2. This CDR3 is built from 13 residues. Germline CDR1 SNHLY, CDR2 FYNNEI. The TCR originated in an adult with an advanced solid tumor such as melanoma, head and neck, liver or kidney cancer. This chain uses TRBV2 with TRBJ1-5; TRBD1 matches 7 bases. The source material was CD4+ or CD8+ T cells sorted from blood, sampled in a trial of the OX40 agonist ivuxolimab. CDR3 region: CASIGTGNQPQHF. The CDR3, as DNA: TGTGCCAGCATCGGGACAGGCAATCAGCCCCAGCATTTT.